One sample yielded the 7 T cell receptor beta chains listed below, sequenced in a study of T cell changes during pregnancy in multiple sclerosis. Using immunoSEQ multiplex PCR, the repertoire was profiled, and TCRdb retains in-frame clones only, with some absent. The sample gives around 63,000 clones, around 92% of which show up once; approximately 1.4% is in the top ten. The material was peripheral blood, obtained after pregnancy. Receptors were obtained from a female donor in good health, enrolled as a control in a pregnancy study.

V gene TRBV6-6 combines with J gene TRBJ2-2; 8 bases agree with TRBD1. CDR1 is MNHNY and CDR2 is SVGAGI in the germline V gene (reference sequence). The CDR3 has 15 residues. V was clipped by 0 bases and J by 6 bases; unmatched bases: 3. Here the CDR3 DNA reads TGTGCCAGCAGTTACTCGAGGACAGGGTCCGGGGAGCTGTTTTTT. This translates into CASSYSRTGSGELFF.

The chain is built from TRBV10-2 and TRBJ2-3; possibly TRBD1 for D (5 bases). The germline V gene has CDR1 WSHSY and CDR2 SAAADI. The CDR3 is 14 residues long. Trimming left V 10 bases short and J 0 bases short, with 14 bases between. In DNA, the CDR3 is TGCGCCATGGCCCAGGGCCGTAGCACAGATACGCAGTATTTT. Translation: CAMAQGRSTDTQYF.

The gene calls are TRBV30 and TRBJ2-1, with a weak D call TRBD2 (6 bases). The V end was cut by 2 bases, the J end by 7 bases, with 9 bases between. This CDR3 is 12 amino acids long. CDR1 is GTSNPN, CDR2 SVGIG, per germline (reference sequence). The DNA of the CDR3 is TGTGCCTGGAGTTATAGCGGTAATGAGCAGTTCTTC. This sequence encodes CAWSYSGNEQFF. The whole variable domain, filled in from reference TRBV30 and TRBJ2-1, reads SQTIHQWPATLVQPVGSPLSLECTVEGTSNPNLYWYRQAAGRGLQLLFYSVGIGQISSEVPQNLSASRPQDRQFILSSKKLLLSDSGFYLCAWSYSGNEQFFGPGTRLTVL.

The chain recombines TRBV19 with TRBJ1-6; 10 bases line up with TRBD1. From germline, CDR1 is LNHDA and CDR2 SQIVND (reference sequence). CDR3 length: 13 amino acids. V gave up 8 bases and J gave up 10 bases; unmatched junction bases: 5. The DNA for the CDR3 is TGTGCCAGTGCCGGGACAGGGGCCTCACCCCTCCACTTT. Protein sequence: CASAGTGASPLHF.

The rearrangement links TRBV5-1 to TRBJ2-5; TRBD1 might be the D (5 bases). This CDR3 spans 15 amino acids. V was trimmed by 0 bases and J by 3 bases, leaving 12 bases between them. Germline values: CDR1 SGHRS, CDR2 YFSETQ. The CDR3 is CASSLAPSREETQYF. The CDR3 DNA reads as TGCGCCAGCAGCTTGGCTCCTTCCAGGGAAGAGACCCAGTACTTC.

The chain joins TRBV13 to TRBJ2-7, with unresolved D. Trimming removed 4 bases from V and 3 bases from J, with 16 bases in between. The CDR3 consists of 15 residues. Germline V lookup: CDR1 PRHDT, CDR2 FYEKMQ (reference sequence). CDR3 DNA sequence: TGTGCCAGCAGCTCCGGAGCTGGCTCCTTCTACGAGCAGTACTTC. This gives the protein CASSSGAGSFYEQYF.

The chain is built from TRBV7-2 and TRBJ1-3; D not certain. Trimming took 0 bases from V and 0 from J, leaving 6 bases between them. CDR1 and CDR2 (germline): SGHTA, FQGNSA. CDR3 length: 15 amino acids. CDR3 region: CASSLAEYSGNTIYF. CDR3 in DNA: TGTGCCAGCAGCTTAGCGGAGTACTCTGGAAACACCATATATTTT.